This T cell receptor (beta chain) derives from a study of blood T cells in healthy people across ages. Together with a sample-barcoded 5' primer, a J-beta primer mix was included in a second PCR lasting 7 to 11 cycles. TCRdb re-called the 5' RACE reads through MiXCR, storing one row per CDR3 protein. Among roughly 1,300,000 distinct CDR3 sequences listed, around 55% were seen once. V lost 0 bases to trimming and J lost 4 bases, with 15 bases between them. Germline CDR1 and CDR2: MGHRA and YSYEKL. This CDR3 is 16 amino acids long. Per-sample PBMC isolation yielded at least 6 million cells. The sequenced sample was blood. This TCR derives from a man younger than 35 in good health. The J gene is TRBJ1-2, the V gene TRBV4-1; maybe TRBD1 (6 bases). The CDR3 region is CASSQDTGSLSYGYTF. The CDR3 DNA follows: TGCGCCAGCAGCCAAGACACAGGGTCCCTTTCCTATGGCTACACCTTC.